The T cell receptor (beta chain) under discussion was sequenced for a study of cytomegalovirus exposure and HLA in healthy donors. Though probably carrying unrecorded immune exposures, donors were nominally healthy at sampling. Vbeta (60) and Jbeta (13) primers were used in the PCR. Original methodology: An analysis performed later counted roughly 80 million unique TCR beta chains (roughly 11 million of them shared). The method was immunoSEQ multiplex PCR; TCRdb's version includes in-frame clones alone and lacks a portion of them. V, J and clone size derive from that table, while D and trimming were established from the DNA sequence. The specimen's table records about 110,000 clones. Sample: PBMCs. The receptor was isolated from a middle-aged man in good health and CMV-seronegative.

For the CDR3, the DNA is TGTGCCTGGAATCGGACACAGAGCTCCTATAATTCACCCCTCCACTTT. This encodes CAWNRTQSSYNSPLHF. This chain links TRBV30 with TRBJ1-6; D is possibly TRBD1 (5 bases). The CDR3 totals 16 residues. V lost 4 bases and J lost 0, with 13 bases in between. Germline V gene sequence: CDR1 GTSNPN, CDR2 SVGIG (reference sequence).